These 16 T cell receptor beta chains were all obtained from the same sample, sequenced in a study of breast tumors, draining lymph nodes, adjacent tissues (dated by TCRdb to about 2016). Receptor libraries were prepared by multiplex PCR. Sequenced using an Illumina HiSeq 2000. TCRdb reprocessing: public reads trimmed at Q25 with fastp, clones called with MiXCR, in-frame beta chains kept. Under each unique CDR3 protein, matching rows form one entry showing the most common genes and DNA. Recorded for this sample are about 16,000 distinct CDR3 sequences; roughly 46% of them occurred a single time. The top ten constitute 13% of the sample. Material: tumor-adjacent breast tissue. The receptors derive from a female donor with breast cancer. Some clones in this sample may be carry-over from other donors' samples.

In its sample, this clonotype ranks as medium-sized. The chain combines TRBV7-8 with TRBJ2-5; D is possibly TRBD1 or TRBD2 (6 bases each). CDR3 length: 14 amino acids. Trimming stripped 5 bases from V and 5 bases from J, with 15 bases between. Per the germline V gene, CDR1 is SGHVS and CDR2 is FQNEAQ. The CDR3 nucleotides read TGTGCCAGCAGCAGGGGGGTCGTTGCGGAGACCCAGTACTTC. Amino acids: CASSRGVVAETQYF.

This clonotype showed up many times. The chain recombines TRBV19 with TRBJ2-3; the match to TRBD2 covers 8 bases. The CDR3 contains 15 residues. The V and J ends lost 11 bases and 6 bases, in that order; junction bases with no gene match: 16. From germline, CDR1 is LNHDA and CDR2 SQIVND (reference sequence). The CDR3 sequence is CAASSGDPYRDTQYF. The CDR3 DNA reads as TGTGCCGCCAGTAGCGGGGACCCGTATCGGGATACGCAGTATTTT.

At least ten counts were recorded for this clonotype. The V call is TRBV3-1, the J call TRBJ2-3; D is possibly TRBD2 (7 bases). The CDR3 is made up of 15 amino acids. Trimming pared 0 bases from V and 5 bases from J, leaving 12 bases between. CDR1 and CDR2 from the germline V gene are LGHDT and YNNKEL (reference sequence). CDR3 nucleotides: TGTGCCAGCAGCCAAGAGGGGAGGGGGAGAGATACGCAGTATTTT. Its protein product is CASSQEGRGRDTQYF.

The chain uses TRBV6-2 or TRBV6-3 and TRBJ2-5, with TRBD2 as a possible D gene (6 bases). The CDR3 loop spans 14 amino acids. CDR1 is MNHEY, CDR2 SVGEGT, per germline. Between the trimmed V and J ends, which lost 8 bases and 1 base, there was a span of 14 bases. The DNA for the CDR3 is TGTGCCAGCGGGGCGGGGAACCTCCAAGAGACCCAGTACTTC. Its protein product is CASGAGNLQETQYF.

In its sample, this clonotype was seen many times. This sequence joins TRBV4-1 and TRBJ1-2; 8 nucleotides agree with TRBD1. V shed 4 bases, J shed 4 bases, and the junction held 17 bases outside the gene matches. This CDR3 has 18 amino acids. From germline, CDR1 is MGHRA and CDR2 YSYEKL. CDR3 sequence: CASSRDESGTGGTYGYTF. The CDR3 DNA follows: TGCGCCAGCAGCCGTGACGAGTCGGGTACAGGGGGGACCTATGGCTACACCTTC.

In this sample, this clonotype turned up many times. The CDR3 nucleotides read TGTGCCAGCAGTTTAGACGGGACGAGCACAGATACGCAGTATTTT. Its protein product is CASSLDGTSTDTQYF. The chain uses TRBV12-3 or TRBV12-4 and TRBJ2-3; D may correspond to TRBD1 or TRBD2 (5 bases each). The V and J ends lost 1 base and 0 bases respectively, with 8 bases between them. The CDR3 spans 15 residues.

This clonotype came up many times. The chain has TRBV12-3 or TRBV12-4 and TRBJ2-4, with D possibly being TRBD1 (6 bases). The CDR3 is made up of 16 amino acids. The V end was cut by 6 bases, the J end by 2 bases, with 17 bases between. DNA of the CDR3: TGTGCCAGCAGCTTCACAGGGTTTCTAACCAAAAACATTCAGTACTTC. Protein product: CASSFTGFLTKNIQYF.

In its sample, this clonotype is medium-sized. The CDR3 region is CSARRQGQFEQYF. The DNA of the CDR3 is TGCAGTGCTAGGAGACAGGGCCAATTCGAGCAGTACTTC. The chain employs TRBV20-1 and TRBJ2-7; 7 nucleotides line up with TRBD1. The CDR3 extends over 13 amino acids. In germline, CDR1 is DFQATT, CDR2 SNEGSKA (reference sequence). The V segment lost 3 bases and the J segment 6 bases; nucleotides outside the gene matches: 8.

The V gene is TRBV3-1, the J gene TRBJ1-2; maybe TRBD1 (6 bases). The V end was cut by 0 bases, the J end by 6 bases, with 17 bases between. This CDR3 has 16 residues. Germline V gene data show CDR1 as LGHDT and CDR2 as YNNKEL (reference sequence). The CDR3 is CASSQDWGAEMDGYTF. The CDR3 region has the DNA TGTGCCAGCAGCCAAGATTGGGGGGCTGAGATGGATGGCTACACCTTC.

This clonotype was counted many times. The rearrangement uses TRBV7-2 and TRBJ2-1, with TRBD2 matching over 10 bases. The V and J ends lost 1 base and 6 bases, in that order; junction bases with no gene match: 3. This CDR3 is built from 15 residues. The germline V gene has CDR1 SGHTA and CDR2 FQGNSA. CDR3: CASSLGSSGGNEQFF. Written as DNA, the CDR3 is TGTGCCAGCAGCTTAGGTTCTAGCGGGGGCAATGAGCAGTTCTTC.

This clonotype came up once. Since a much larger clone is just one base distant, this may be a read error. The rearrangement uses TRBV7-9 and TRBJ1-1, with D perhaps TRBD1 (6 bases). Germline V CDR1 and CDR2: SEHNR, FQNEAQ (reference sequence). CDR3 length equals 16 residues. The CDR3 here is CASSPGGGGQGTEPFF. In DNA, the CDR3 is TGTGCCAGCAGCCCCGGGGGCGGGGGGCAGGGTACTGAACCTTTCTTT.

In its sample, this clonotype was seen once. This may come from a read error, since a much larger clone is one base off. The rearrangement links TRBV29-1 to TRBJ1-1, with no clear D. CDR1 SQVTM and CDR2 ANQGSEA come from the germline V gene. The CDR3 extends over 11 amino acids. The CDR3 DNA reads as TGCAGCGGGGTGGGGTTCGCTGAAGCTCTCTTT. Its translation is CSGVGFAEALF.

This clonotype has ten or more counts. The chain couples TRBV5-8 to TRBJ2-2; TRBD2 agrees at 8 bases. J lost 7 bases, V lost 4 bases, and 18 bases had no gene match. In germline, CDR1 is SGHTS, CDR2 YDEGEE. CDR3 length equals 18 residues. DNA for the CDR3: TGTGCCAGCAGCCCCGGAGGGCAGCGGGAGCTTGGGGGCGGGGAGCTGTTTTTT. Its translation is CASSPGGQRELGGGELFF.

The CDR3 region is CASSGPTGLDGYTF. For the CDR3, the DNA is TGTGCCAGCAGTGGACCGACAGGGTTGGATGGCTACACCTTC. The rearrangement joins TRBV25-1 to TRBJ1-2; 7 bases fit TRBD1. Trimming at V came to 4 bases and at J to 6 bases, leaving 8 bases not matched to a gene. The CDR3 is 14 residues long. CDR1 is MGHDK, CDR2 SYGVNS, per germline.

This clonotype has at least ten counts. The gene calls are TRBV6-1 and TRBJ1-2; D not certain. Germline CDR1 and CDR2: MNHNS and SASEGT. V was trimmed by 5 bases and J by 4 bases, leaving 17 bases between them. The CDR3 is made up of 15 amino acids. The CDR3 DNA reads TGTGCCAGCAGTAACTGGCAGACTATAACCTATGGCTACACCTTC. Its protein is CASSNWQTITYGYTF.

This clonotype was seen at least ten times. Given a much more abundant clone one base away, this may be a read error. The chain joins TRBV6-6 to TRBJ2-7; D may be TRBD2 (6 bases). The V and J ends lost 6 bases and 3 bases respectively, with 9 bases between them. Germline V gene data show CDR1 as MNHNY and CDR2 as SVGAGI (reference sequence). The length of the CDR3 is 12 residues. CDR3 residues: CASRPGLYEQYF. CDR3 sequence (DNA): TGTGCCAGCAGACCGGGACTCTACGAGCAGTACTTC.